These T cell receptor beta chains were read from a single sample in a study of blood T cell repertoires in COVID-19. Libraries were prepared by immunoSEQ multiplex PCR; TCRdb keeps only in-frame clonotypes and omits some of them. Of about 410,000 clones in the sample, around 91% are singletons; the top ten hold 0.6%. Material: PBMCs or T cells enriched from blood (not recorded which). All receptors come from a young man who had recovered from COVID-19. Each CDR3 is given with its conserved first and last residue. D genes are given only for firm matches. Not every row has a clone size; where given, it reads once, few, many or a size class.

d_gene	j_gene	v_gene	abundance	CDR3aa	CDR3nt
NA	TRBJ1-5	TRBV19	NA	CASKERPEDQPQHF	TGTGCCAGTAAGGAGCGACCGGAGGATCAGCCCCAGCATTTT
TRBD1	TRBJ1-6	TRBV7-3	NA	CTPRKRIGYGQGNSPLHF	TGTACACCACGAAAGAGAATTGGGTATGGACAGGGGAATTCACCCCTCCACTTT
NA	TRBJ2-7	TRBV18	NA	CASSSDTLISYEQYF	TGTGCCAGCTCATCGGACACTCTAATTTCCTACGAGCAGTACTTC
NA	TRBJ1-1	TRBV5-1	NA	CASSPRVGSTEAFF	TGCGCCAGCAGCCCCAGGGTCGGTAGCACTGAAGCTTTCTTT
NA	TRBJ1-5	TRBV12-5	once	CASGLKGHVSNQPQHF	TGTGCTAGTGGTTTGAAGGGACACGTGAGCAATCAGCCCCAGCATTTT
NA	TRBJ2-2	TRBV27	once	CASTGQLTGELFF	TGTGCCAGTACAGGACAGCTCACCGGGGAGCTGTTTTTT
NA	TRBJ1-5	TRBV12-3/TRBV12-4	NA	CAAGRGTLLPQHF	TGTGCCGCGGGGAGGGGCACGCTTTTGCCCCAGCATTTT
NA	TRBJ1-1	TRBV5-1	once	CASSSQGNTEAFF	TGCGCCAGCAGTTCGCAGGGGAACACTGAAGCTTTCTTT
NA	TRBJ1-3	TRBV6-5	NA	CASSLYSGNTIYF	TGTGCCAGCAGCCTCTACTCTGGAAACACCATATATTTT
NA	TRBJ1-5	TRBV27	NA	CASSPQQGPNQPQHF	TGTGCCAGCAGTCCTCAGCAGGGCCCCAATCAGCCCCAGCATTTT
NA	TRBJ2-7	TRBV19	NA	CASSKDRYSSYEQYF	TGTGCCAGTAGCAAGGACAGATATAGCTCCTACGAGCAGTACTTC
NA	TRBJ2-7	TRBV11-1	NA	CASSLTTHEQYF	TGTGCCAGCAGCCTCACCACTCACGAGCAGTACTTC
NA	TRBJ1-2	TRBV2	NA	CASSAGVDYGYTF	TGTGCCAGCAGCGCGGGTGTGGACTATGGCTACACCTTC
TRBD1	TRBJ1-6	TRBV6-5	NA	CASSYQQGANSPLHF	TGTGCCAGCAGTTACCAACAGGGGGCCAATTCACCCCTCCACTTT
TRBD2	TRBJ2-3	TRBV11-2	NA	CASSLNRGGRYTDTQYF	TGTGCCAGCAGCTTAAATCGGGGCGGGAGATACACAGATACGCAGTATTTT
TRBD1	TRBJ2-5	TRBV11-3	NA	CASSARQGHETQYF	TGTGCCAGCAGCGCGAGACAGGGTCATGAGACCCAGTACTTC
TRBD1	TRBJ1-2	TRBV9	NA	CASSVAGQGNYGYTF	TGTGCCAGCAGCGTAGCAGGACAGGGGAACTATGGCTACACCTTC
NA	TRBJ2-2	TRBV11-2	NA	CASRTLKPNTGELFF	TGTGCCAGCAGGACTCTTAAACCAAACACCGGGGAGCTGTTTTTT
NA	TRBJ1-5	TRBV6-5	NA	CASKGISNQPQHF	TGTGCCAGCAAGGGGATCAGCAATCAGCCCCAGCATTTT
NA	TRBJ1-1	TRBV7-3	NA	CASSPQVGFGQAFF	TGTGCCAGCAGCCCACAGGTGGGCTTCGGTCAAGCTTTCTTT
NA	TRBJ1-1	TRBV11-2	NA	CASRDTTGNTEAFF	TGTGCCAGCAGGGACACGACAGGGAACACTGAAGCTTTCTTT
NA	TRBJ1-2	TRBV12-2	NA	CASRLVNVADGLQEGYGYTF	TGTGCAAGTCGCTTAGTCAACGTGGCAGATGGACTCCAAGAGGGCTATGGCTACACCTTC
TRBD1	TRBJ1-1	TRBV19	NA	CASSTRQGNTEAFF	TGTGCCAGTAGTACTAGACAGGGGAACACTGAAGCTTTCTTT
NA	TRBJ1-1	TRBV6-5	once	CASRRARGTEAFF	TGTGCCAGCAGACGCGCCAGGGGCACTGAAGCTTTCTTT
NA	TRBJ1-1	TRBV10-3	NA	CAAHGDMNTEAFF	TGTGCCGCCCACGGGGACATGAACACTGAAGCTTTCTTT
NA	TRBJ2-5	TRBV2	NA	CASSLRAQYF	TGTGCCAGCAGCCTCCGGGCCCAGTACTTC
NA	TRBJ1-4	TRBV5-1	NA	CASSPSGRVEKLFF	TGCGCCAGCAGCCCCTCGGGCAGGGTTGAAAAACTGTTTTTT
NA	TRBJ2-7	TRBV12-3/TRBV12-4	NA	CASSFSGLGEQYF	TGTGCCAGCAGTTTCAGCGGGCTCGGCGAGCAGTACTTC
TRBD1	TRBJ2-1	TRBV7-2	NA	CASSLGQGNYNEQFF	TGTGCCAGCAGCTTAGGACAGGGAAACTACAATGAGCAGTTCTTC
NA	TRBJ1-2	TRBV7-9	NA	CASSLGEDYGYTF	TGTGCCAGCAGCTTAGGGGAGGACTATGGCTACACCTTC
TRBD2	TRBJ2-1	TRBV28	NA	CASSMTSGRDEQFF	TGTGCCAGCAGTATGACTAGCGGGAGGGATGAGCAGTTCTTC
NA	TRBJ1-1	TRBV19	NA	CASSNHQNTEAFF	TGTGCCAGTAGTAATCATCAAAACACTGAAGCTTTCTTT
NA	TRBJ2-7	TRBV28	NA	CASSLDSLGTYEQYF	TGTGCCAGCAGTTTAGATTCGCTCGGTACCTACGAGCAGTACTTC
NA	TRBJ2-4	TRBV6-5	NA	CASSTIPLAKNIQYF	TGTGCCAGCAGCACAATCCCGCTAGCCAAAAACATTCAGTACTTC
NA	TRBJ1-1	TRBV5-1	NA	CASSMAPTENTEAFF	TGCGCCAGCAGCATGGCGCCGACAGAGAACACTGAAGCTTTCTTT
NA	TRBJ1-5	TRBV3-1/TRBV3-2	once	CASSQDGGPDQPQHF	TGTGCCAGCAGCCAAGATGGCGGTCCCGATCAGCCCCAGCATTTT
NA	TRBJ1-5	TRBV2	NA	CASRRGIGQPQHF	TGTGCCAGCAGAAGAGGGATCGGGCAGCCCCAGCATTTT
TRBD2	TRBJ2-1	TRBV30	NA	CAWLGGTSLNEQFF	TGTGCCTGGCTAGGGGGGACTAGTCTCAATGAGCAGTTCTTC
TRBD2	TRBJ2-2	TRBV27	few	CASSLSGGTGELFF	TGTGCCAGCAGTTTATCGGGGGGGACCGGGGAGCTGTTTTTT
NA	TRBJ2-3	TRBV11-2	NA	CASSSGEGEGVDTQYF	TGTGCCAGCAGCTCGGGGGAGGGGGAGGGTGTAGATACGCAGTATTTT
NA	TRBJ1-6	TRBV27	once	CASSSLSTGSSYNSPLHF	TGTGCCAGCAGTTCACTCTCGACAGGTAGCTCCTATAATTCACCCCTCCACTTT
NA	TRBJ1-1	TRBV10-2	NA	CASSEVWGGNTEAFF	TGCGCCAGCAGTGAGGTTTGGGGAGGGAACACTGAAGCTTTCTTT
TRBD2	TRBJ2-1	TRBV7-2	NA	CASSLGLAGASNEQFF	TGTGCCAGCAGCTTAGGACTAGCGGGGGCCTCCAATGAGCAGTTCTTC
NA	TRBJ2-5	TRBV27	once	CASSNLETQYF	TGTGCCAGCAGTAATCTGGAGACCCAGTACTTC
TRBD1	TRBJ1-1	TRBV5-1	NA	CASSTGQGGSGTEAFF	TGCGCCAGCAGCACGGGACAGGGCGGTTCAGGCACTGAAGCTTTCTTT
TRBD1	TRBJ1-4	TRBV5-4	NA	CASSLAGQGPNEKLFF	TGTGCCAGCAGCTTGGCGGGACAGGGCCCGAATGAAAAACTGTTTTTT
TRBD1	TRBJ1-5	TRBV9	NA	CASSSGGNQPQHF	TGTGCCAGCAGCTCAGGGGGTAATCAGCCCCAGCATTTT
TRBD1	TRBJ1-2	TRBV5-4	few	CASSLGTGGFNYGYTF	TGTGCCAGCAGCTTGGGGACAGGGGGTTTTAACTATGGCTACACCTTC
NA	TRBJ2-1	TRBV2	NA	CASSKDSYSYNEQFF	TGTGCCAGCAGTAAAGACAGCTACTCCTACAATGAGCAGTTCTTC
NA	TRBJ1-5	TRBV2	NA	CASRGGSNQPQHF	TGTGCCAGCAGGGGGGGGAGCAATCAGCCCCAGCATTTT
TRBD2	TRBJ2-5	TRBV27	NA	CASSPRLAGETQYF	TGTGCCAGCAGTCCCAGACTAGCGGGAGAGACCCAATACTTC
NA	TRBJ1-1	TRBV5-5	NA	CASGTIEGTEAFF	TGTGCCAGTGGGACTATCGAGGGCACTGAAGCTTTCTTT
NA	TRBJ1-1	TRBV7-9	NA	CASSMDTLNTEAFF	TGTGCCAGCAGCATGGACACCTTGAACACTGAAGCTTTCTTT
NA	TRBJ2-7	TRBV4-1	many	CASSQPAGPQYEQYF	TGCGCCAGCAGCCAACCCGCGGGGCCCCAGTACGAGCAGTACTTC
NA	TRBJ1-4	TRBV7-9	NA	CASSLEVQLNEKLFF	TGTGCCAGCAGCTTAGAAGTCCAACTTAATGAAAAACTGTTTTTT